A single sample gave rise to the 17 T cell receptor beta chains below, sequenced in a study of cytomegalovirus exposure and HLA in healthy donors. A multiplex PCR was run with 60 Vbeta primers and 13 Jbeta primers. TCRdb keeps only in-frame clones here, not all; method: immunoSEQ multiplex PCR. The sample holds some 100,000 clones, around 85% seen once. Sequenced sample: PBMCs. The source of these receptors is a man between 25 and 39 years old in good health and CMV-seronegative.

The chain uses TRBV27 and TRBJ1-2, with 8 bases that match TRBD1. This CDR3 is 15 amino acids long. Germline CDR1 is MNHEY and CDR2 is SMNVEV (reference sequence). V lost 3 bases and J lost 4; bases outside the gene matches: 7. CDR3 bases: TGTGCCAGCAGTTTTGCAGGGGGCCCCCTCTATGGCTACACCTTC. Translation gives CASSFAGGPLYGYTF.

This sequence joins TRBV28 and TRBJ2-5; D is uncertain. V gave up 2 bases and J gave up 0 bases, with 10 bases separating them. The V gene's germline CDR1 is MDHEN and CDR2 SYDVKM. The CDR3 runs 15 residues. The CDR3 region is CASSLLVQNQETQYF. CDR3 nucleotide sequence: TGTGCCAGCAGTTTACTGGTCCAGAACCAAGAGACCCAGTACTTC.

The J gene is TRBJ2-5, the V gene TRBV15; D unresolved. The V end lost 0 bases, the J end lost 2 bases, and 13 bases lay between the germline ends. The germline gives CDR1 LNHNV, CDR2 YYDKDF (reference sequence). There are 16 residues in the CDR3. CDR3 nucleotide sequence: TGTGCCACCAGCAGAGATAGGAGCCATTATCAAGAGACCCAGTACTTC. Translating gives CATSRDRSHYQETQYF.

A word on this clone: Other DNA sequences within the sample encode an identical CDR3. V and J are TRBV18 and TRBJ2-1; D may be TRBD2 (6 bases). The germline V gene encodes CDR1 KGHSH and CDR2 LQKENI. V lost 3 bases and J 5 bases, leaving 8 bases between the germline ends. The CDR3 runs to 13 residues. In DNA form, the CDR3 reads TGTGCCAGCTCACCGGGACTCAACAATGAGCAGTTCTTC. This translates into CASSPGLNNEQFF.

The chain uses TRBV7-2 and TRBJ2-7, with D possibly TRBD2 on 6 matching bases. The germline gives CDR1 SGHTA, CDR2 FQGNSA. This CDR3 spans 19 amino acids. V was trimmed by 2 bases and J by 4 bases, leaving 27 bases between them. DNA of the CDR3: TGTGCCAGCAGCTTAATGGTTAACCCGTATCTGGCGGGGCTGTACGAGCAGTACTTC. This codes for CASSLMVNPYLAGLYEQYF. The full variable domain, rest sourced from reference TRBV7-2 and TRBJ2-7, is GAGVSQSPSNKVTEKGKDVELRCDPISGHTALYWYRQSLGQGLEFLIYFQGNSAPDKSGLPSDRFSAERTGGSVSTLTIQRTQQEDSAVYLCASSLMVNPYLAGLYEQYFGPGTRLTVT.

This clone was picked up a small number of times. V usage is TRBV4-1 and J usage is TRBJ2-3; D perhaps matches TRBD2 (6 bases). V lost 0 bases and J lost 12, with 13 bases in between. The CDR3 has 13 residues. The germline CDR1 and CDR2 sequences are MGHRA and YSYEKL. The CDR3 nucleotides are TGCGCCAGCAGCCAAGATCCCGGGACTCTCCAGTATTTT. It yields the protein CASSQDPGTLQYF.

In DNA form, the CDR3 reads TGTGCCAGCAGCCTCTTCGGGACAGCCGCAACTAATGAAAAACTGTTTTTT. Translation gives CASSLFGTAATNEKLFF. The V and J genes are TRBV5-6 and TRBJ1-4; 7 nucleotides match TRBD1. This CDR3 has 17 residues. CDR1 and CDR2 (germline): SGHDT, YYEEEE. V lost 4 bases and J lost 0; bases outside the gene matches: 9.

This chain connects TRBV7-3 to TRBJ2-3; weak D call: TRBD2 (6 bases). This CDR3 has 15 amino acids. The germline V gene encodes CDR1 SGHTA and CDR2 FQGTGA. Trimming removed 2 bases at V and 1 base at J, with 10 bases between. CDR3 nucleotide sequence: TGTGCCAGCAGCTTAGTTCCGGGGGGCACAGATACGCAGTATTTT. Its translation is CASSLVPGGTDTQYF.

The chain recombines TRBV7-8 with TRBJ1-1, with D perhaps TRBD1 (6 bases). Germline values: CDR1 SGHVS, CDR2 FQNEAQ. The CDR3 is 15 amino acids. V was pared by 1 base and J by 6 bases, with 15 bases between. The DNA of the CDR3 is TGTGCCAGCAGCTTAGTGCTGGGGGCGACTTCTGAAGCTTTCTTT. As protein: CASSLVLGATSEAFF. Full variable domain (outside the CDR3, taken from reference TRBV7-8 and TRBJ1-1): GAGVSQSPRYKVAKRGQDVALRCDPISGHVSLFWYQQALGQGPEFLTYFQNEAQLDKSGLPSDRFFAERPEGSVSTLKIQRTQQEDSAVYLCASSLVLGATSEAFFGQGTRLTVV.

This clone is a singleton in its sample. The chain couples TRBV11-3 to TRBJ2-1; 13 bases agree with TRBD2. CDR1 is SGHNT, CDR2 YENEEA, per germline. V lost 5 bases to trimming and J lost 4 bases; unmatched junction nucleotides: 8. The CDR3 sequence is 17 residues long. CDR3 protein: CASSPGLAGYKYNEQFF. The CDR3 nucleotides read TGTGCCAGCAGCCCGGGACTAGCGGGATATAAATACAATGAGCAGTTCTTC.

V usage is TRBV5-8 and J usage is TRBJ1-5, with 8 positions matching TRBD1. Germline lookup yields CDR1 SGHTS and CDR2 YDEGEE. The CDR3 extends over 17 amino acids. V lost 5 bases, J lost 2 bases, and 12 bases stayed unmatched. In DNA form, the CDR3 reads TGTGCCAGCAGTGAGACAGGGGTCAAAGGTGGCAATCAGCCCCAGCATTTT. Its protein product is CASSETGVKGGNQPQHF.

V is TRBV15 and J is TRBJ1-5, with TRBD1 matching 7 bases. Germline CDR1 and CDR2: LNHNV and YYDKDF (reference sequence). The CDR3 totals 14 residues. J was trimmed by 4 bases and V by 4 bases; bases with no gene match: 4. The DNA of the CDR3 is TGTGCCACCAGCACCGGACAGGCTAATCAGCCCCAGCATTTT. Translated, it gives CATSTGQANQPQHF.

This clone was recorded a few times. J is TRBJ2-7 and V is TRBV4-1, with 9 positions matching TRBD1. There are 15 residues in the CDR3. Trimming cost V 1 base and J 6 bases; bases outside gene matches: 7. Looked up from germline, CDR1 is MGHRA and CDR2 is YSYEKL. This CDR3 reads CASSQAPGQGIEQYF. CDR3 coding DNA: TGCGCCAGCAGCCAAGCGCCGGGACAGGGAATCGAGCAGTACTTC.

CDR3: CASSYRDSRAVGYTF. CDR3 in DNA: TGTGCCAGCAGCTACCGGGACAGTCGGGCTGTTGGCTACACCTTC. The chain joins TRBV9 to TRBJ1-2; 7 positions agree with TRBD1. With 4 bases clipped from V and 7 bases from J, the junction kept 13 bases outside the gene matches. The germline CDR1 and CDR2 sequences are SGDLS and YYNGEE. There are 15 residues in the CDR3. The full variable domain, its missing parts supplied by reference TRBV9 and TRBJ1-2, is DSGVTQTPKHLITATGQRVTLRCSPRSGDLSVYWYQQSLDQGLQFLIQYYNGEERAKGNILERFSAQQFPDLHSELNLSSLELGDSALYFCASSYRDSRAVGYTFGSGTRLTVV.

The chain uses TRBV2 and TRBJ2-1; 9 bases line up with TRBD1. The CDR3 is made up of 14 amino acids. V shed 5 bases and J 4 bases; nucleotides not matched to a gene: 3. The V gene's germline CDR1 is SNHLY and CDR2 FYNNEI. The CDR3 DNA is TGTGCCAGCAGTCCGGGACAGGGTTACAATGAGCAGTTCTTC. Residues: CASSPGQGYNEQFF. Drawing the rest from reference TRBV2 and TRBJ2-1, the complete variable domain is EPEVTQTPSHQVTQMGQEVILRCVPISNHLYFYWYRQILGQKVEFLVSFYNNEISEKSEIFDDQFSVERPDGSNFTLKIRSTKLEDSAMYFCASSPGQGYNEQFFGPGTRLTVL.

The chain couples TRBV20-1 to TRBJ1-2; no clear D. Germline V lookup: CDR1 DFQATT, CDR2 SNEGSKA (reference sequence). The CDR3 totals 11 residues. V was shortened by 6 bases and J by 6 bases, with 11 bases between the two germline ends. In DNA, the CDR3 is TGCAGTGCAAAAGGACTCGATGGCTACACCTTC. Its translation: CSAKGLDGYTF.

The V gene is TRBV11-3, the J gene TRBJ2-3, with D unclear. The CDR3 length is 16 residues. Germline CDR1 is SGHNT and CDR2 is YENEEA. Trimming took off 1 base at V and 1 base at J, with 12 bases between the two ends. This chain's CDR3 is CASSLGAGKGTDTQYF. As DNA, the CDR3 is TGTGCCAGCAGCTTAGGGGCAGGAAAGGGCACAGATACGCAGTATTTT.